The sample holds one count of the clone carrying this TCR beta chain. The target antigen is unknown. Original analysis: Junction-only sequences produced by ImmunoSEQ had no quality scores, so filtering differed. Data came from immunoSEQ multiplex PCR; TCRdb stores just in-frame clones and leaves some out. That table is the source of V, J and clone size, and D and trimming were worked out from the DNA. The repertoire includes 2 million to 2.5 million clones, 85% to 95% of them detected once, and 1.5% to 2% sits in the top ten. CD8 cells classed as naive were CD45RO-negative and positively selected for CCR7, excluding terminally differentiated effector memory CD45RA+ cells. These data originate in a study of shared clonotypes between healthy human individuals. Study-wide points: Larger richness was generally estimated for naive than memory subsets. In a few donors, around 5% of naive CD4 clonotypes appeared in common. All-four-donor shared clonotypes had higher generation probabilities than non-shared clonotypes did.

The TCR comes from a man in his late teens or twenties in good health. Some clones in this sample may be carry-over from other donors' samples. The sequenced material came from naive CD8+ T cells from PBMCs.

In DNA form, the CDR3 reads TGCGCCAGCAGGGAGGGGGCTGAGCAGTTCTTC. Translated: CASREGAEQFF. The chain uses TRBV10-2 and TRBJ2-1, with D perhaps TRBD1 (7 bases). The germline V gene encodes CDR1 WSHSY and CDR2 SAAADI. This CDR3 region has 11 residues. Trimming cost V 6 bases and J 9 bases, with 9 bases left between them.